This T cell receptor (beta chain) originates from a study of T cell repertoires in cytomegalovirus infection. CDR1 and CDR2 (germline): MGHDK, SYGVNS. Trimming took off 1 base at V and 2 bases at J, with 17 bases between the two ends. The CDR3 length is 17 residues. TCRdb itself ran the reads through MiXCR, one entry per CDR3 protein. The sample holds roughly 800,000 distinct CDR3 sequences; 29% are singletons and the top ten take around 13%. To note about this clonotype: Its target is not known.

Specimen: cultured CD8+ T cells from PBMCs, collected from culture after CMV antigen stimulation. The V call is TRBV25-1, the J call TRBJ1-2; D gene ambiguous. This TCR came from a human donor in good health (CMV status not recorded). Some clones in this sample may be carry-over from other donors' samples. The CDR3 here is CASSEFFLGGQNYGYTF. The CDR3 DNA reads as TGTGCCAGCAGTGAATTCTTTCTCGGCGGCCAGAACTATGGCTACACCTTC.